Listed here are 26 T cell receptor beta chains from one sample, sequenced in a study of blood T cells in healthy people across ages. Combining a sample-barcoded 5' primer with a J-beta primer mix, a second PCR ran for roughly 6 to 12 cycles. TCRdb called the 5' RACE reads again in MiXCR, with one record for every CDR3 protein. The table includes under 800,000 distinct CDR3 sequences, around 40% detected once. Source material: blood. These receptors were obtained from a woman in her sixties or seventies in good health.

The chain uses TRBV6-2 or TRBV6-3 and TRBJ2-7; TRBD1 matches 9 bases. V gave up 5 bases and J gave up 4 bases; unmatched junction bases: 9. The germline V gene has CDR1 MNHEY and CDR2 SVGEGT. This CDR3 contains 15 residues. CDR3 loop: CASSTRRTGAYEQYF. The DNA of the CDR3 is TGTGCCAGCAGTACCCGACGGACAGGGGCGTACGAGCAGTACTTC.

The rearrangement joins TRBV12-3 or TRBV12-4 to TRBJ2-4; 10 bases fit TRBD2. The CDR3 loop spans 16 amino acids. V lost 3 bases and J lost 13; bases outside the gene matches: 15. As DNA, the CDR3 is TGTGCCAGCAGTTTTTCTCTAGCGGGGGTTCCGGAAGAGCAGTACTTC. Translation gives CASSFSLAGVPEEQYF.

The chain employs TRBV6-6 and TRBJ2-2; 9 positions match TRBD1. The J segment lost 3 bases and the V segment lost 0 bases, leaving 5 bases of the junction unmatched. Germline V gene lookup returns CDR1 MNHNY and CDR2 SVGAGI (reference sequence). The CDR3 is 17 amino acids. The CDR3 nucleotides read TGTGCCAGCAGTTACTCGGGACAGGGTATGGACACCGGGGAGCTGTTTTTT. It is translated as CASSYSGQGMDTGELFF.

CDR3 loop: CASSLAELRGNQPQHF. The CDR3 coding sequence is TGCGCCAGCAGCTTGGCTGAACTAAGGGGCAATCAGCCCCAGCATTTT. The gene calls are TRBV5-1 and TRBJ1-5; no firm D call. The germline gives CDR1 SGHRS, CDR2 YFSETQ. The V and J ends lost 0 bases and 2 bases respectively, with 12 bases between them. CDR3 length: 16 residues.

The chain uses TRBV20-1 and TRBJ2-7, with TRBD1 identical over 8 bases. The CDR3 extends over 13 amino acids. The V and J ends lost 8 bases and 6 bases, in that order; junction bases with no gene match: 12. The germline V gene has CDR1 DFQATT and CDR2 SNEGSKA (reference sequence). The CDR3 region has the DNA TGCAGTACTATTCGGACAGGGTCAAGCGAGCAGTACTTC. Its protein is CSTIRTGSSEQYF.

V and J are TRBV20-1 and TRBJ2-4; D is unclear. Trimming took 5 bases from V and 11 from J, leaving 10 bases between them. The CDR3 sequence is 10 residues long. Per the germline V gene, CDR1 is DFQATT and CDR2 is SNEGSKA (reference sequence). CDR3 DNA: TGCAGTGCTTACGGGCAGCTTCAGTACTTC. It codes for CSAYGQLQYF.

This clonotype was found a few times. One junction end does not reproduce the germline sequence, and a read error may be involved. This chain joins TRBV7-7 and TRBJ2-5; D is perhaps TRBD1 (5 bases). Germline V gene data show CDR1 as SSHAT and CDR2 as FNYEAQ (reference sequence). The CDR3 covers 16 residues. The CDR3 reads CASSLGAGSGNNEQYF. CDR3 coding DNA: TGTGCTAGCAGCTTAGGGGCTGGGTCAGGGAACAATGAGCAGTACTTC.

This clonotype was found a few times. The CDR3 region is CASSQAAGGFYEQYF. As DNA, the CDR3 is TGTGCCAGCAGCCAAGCAGCGGGGGGATTCTACGAGCAGTACTTC. The chain has TRBV3-1 and TRBJ2-7, with 9 bases lining up with TRBD2. The CDR3 consists of 15 residues. Germline V CDR1 and CDR2: LGHDT, YNNKEL (reference sequence). V lost 1 base to trimming and J lost 3 bases; unmatched junction nucleotides: 4.

The chain carries TRBV5-5 and TRBJ2-7, with TRBD2 as a possible D gene (5 bases). Trimming took off 0 bases at V and 9 bases at J, with 19 bases between the two ends. The CDR3 loop spans 15 amino acids. Germline CDR1 reads SGHKS; CDR2 reads YYEKEE (reference sequence). CDR3 sequence: CASSLGAGYYERQYF. CDR3 in DNA: TGTGCCAGCAGCTTGGGTGCGGGTTACTACGAGCGGCAGTACTTC.

This clonotype was detected a few times. This sequence joins TRBV20-1 and TRBJ1-6; unclear D gene. The germline V gene has CDR1 DFQATT and CDR2 SNEGSKA (reference sequence). CDR3 length: 13 amino acids. V was trimmed by 3 bases and J by 0 bases, leaving 3 bases between them. CDR3: CSARDSYNSPLHF. The CDR3 DNA reads as TGCAGTGCTAGGGACTCCTATAATTCACCCCTCCACTTT.

This clonotype was counted only a few times. The gene calls are TRBV4-3 and TRBJ2-5; 7 bases are a match to TRBD2. The J call is uncertain, as TRBJ2-7 better fits the DNA end. The CDR3 runs to 17 residues. Germline V CDR1 and CDR2: LGHNA, YSLEER. CDR3 coding DNA: TGCGCCAGCAGCCAAGATTATCTAGCGGATGAGGCCTACGAGCAGTACTTC. This translates into CASSQDYLADEAYEQYF.

The CDR3: CASSQTYNHEQYF. For the CDR3, the DNA is TGTGCCAGCAGCCAAACCTACAACCACGAGCAGTACTTC. The chain combines TRBV3-1 with TRBJ2-7; the D is unclear. CDR3 length equals 13 residues. V lost 2 bases, J lost 5 bases, and 10 bases lay in between. CDR1 is LGHDT, CDR2 YNNKEL, per germline (reference sequence).

This CDR3 is CATSEGRSSYEQYF. The CDR3 coding sequence is TGTGCCACCTCTGAGGGAAGGAGCTCCTACGAGCAGTACTTC. The chain couples TRBV10-3 to TRBJ2-7; TRBD2 is a possible D gene (5 bases). This CDR3 comprises 14 residues. Germline CDR1 ENHRY, CDR2 SYGVKD. V was pared by 10 bases and J by 0 bases, with 16 bases between.

In this sample, this clonotype turned up a few times. This rearrangement joins TRBV3-1 to TRBJ2-2; D uncertain. Germline loops: CDR1 LGHDT, CDR2 YNNKEL (reference sequence). This CDR3 spans 12 amino acids. V lost 1 base to trimming and J lost 8 bases, with 5 bases between them. DNA of the CDR3: TGTGCCAGCAGCCAAGGAAGGGGGGAGCTGTTTTTT. Amino acid sequence: CASSQGRGELFF.

This clonotype was recorded only once. The J gene is TRBJ2-3, the V gene TRBV29-1, with D possibly being TRBD2 (5 bases). Germline CDR1 is SQVTM and CDR2 is ANQGSEA. V lost 4 bases and J lost 0, with 8 bases in between. This CDR3 has 13 residues. The CDR3 nucleotides are TGCAGCGTTGGACGGACTAGCACAGATACGCAGTATTTT. Translated: CSVGRTSTDTQYF.

This clonotype was seen more than once but under ten times. The rearrangement joins TRBV7-2 to TRBJ2-7; D is unclear. The CDR3 is made up of 14 amino acids. V was trimmed by 2 bases and J by 2 bases, leaving 10 bases between them. The germline V gene encodes CDR1 SGHTA and CDR2 FQGNSA. The chain's CDR3 is CASSLPGGTYEQYF. For the CDR3, the DNA is TGTGCCAGCAGCTTACCGGGTGGGACCTACGAGCAGTACTTC.

This clonotype was seen only a few times. The chain couples TRBV27 to TRBJ2-3, with TRBD2 as a possible D gene (5 bases). The germline V gene encodes CDR1 MNHEY and CDR2 SMNVEV (reference sequence). Trimming left V 0 bases short and J 6 bases short, with 13 bases between. This CDR3 region has 15 residues. CDR3 nucleotides: TGTGCCAGCAGTTTATCGGCTAGCCGCCACGATACGCAGTATTTT. Translation: CASSLSASRHDTQYF.

V is TRBV12-3 or TRBV12-4 and J is TRBJ2-5; D is ambiguous. The V and J ends lost 1 base and 2 bases respectively, with 14 bases between them. This CDR3 has 16 amino acids. The CDR3 coding sequence is TGTGCCAGCAGTTTAGGGACCCTGGGCCGTCAAGAGACCCAGTACTTC. This encodes CASSLGTLGRQETQYF.

The chain carries TRBV20-1 and TRBJ2-4; D is uncertain. CDR1 DFQATT and CDR2 SNEGSKA come from the germline V gene (reference sequence). V lost 3 bases to trimming and J lost 10 bases, with 13 bases between them. The CDR3 has 12 amino acids. The CDR3 loop reads CSASSGVQIQYF. Written as DNA, the CDR3 is TGCAGTGCTAGTTCTGGGGTCCAAATTCAGTACTTC.

The V call is TRBV7-8, the J call TRBJ2-3; D perhaps matches TRBD2 (5 bases). Germline-derived CDR1 and CDR2 are SGHVS and FQNEAQ. The CDR3 loop spans 15 amino acids. The ends were cut back, 7 bases at V and 0 bases at J, with 14 bases in the middle. CDR3 nucleotide sequence: TGTGCCAGCAACCACCGGGAACCTAGCACAGATACGCAGTATTTT. This translates into CASNHREPSTDTQYF.

This clonotype was counted at least ten times. CDR3 in amino acids: CASSQDKVVDTQYF. CDR3 nucleotide sequence: TGTGCCAGCAGCCAAGATAAGGTAGTAGATACGCAGTATTTT. The chain couples TRBV4-2 to TRBJ2-3; D uncertain. The CDR3 is 14 amino acids. CDR1 and CDR2 (germline): LGHNA, YNFKEQ. The V end lost 0 bases, the J end lost 5 bases, and 9 bases lay between the germline ends.

V is TRBV20-1 and J is TRBJ2-7; D is possibly TRBD1 or TRBD2 (5 bases each). CDR1 is DFQATT, CDR2 SNEGSKA, per germline (reference sequence). V was trimmed by 6 bases and J by 0 bases, leaving 12 bases between them. This CDR3 has 13 residues. The CDR3 reads CSAFRDLSYEQYF. DNA for the CDR3: TGCAGTGCCTTCAGGGACCTCTCCTACGAGCAGTACTTC.

This clonotype was recorded many times. This chain joins TRBV7-8 and TRBJ2-7, with a possible D match to TRBD2 (7 bases). The CDR3 has 15 residues. The germline V gene has CDR1 SGHVS and CDR2 FQNEAQ. V shed 3 bases and J shed 2 bases, with 14 bases lying between them. In DNA, the CDR3 is TGTGCCAGCAGCTTCCTCGGGGGGCAGGCCTACGAGCAGTACTTC. Amino acids: CASSFLGGQAYEQYF.

This clonotype was observed a few times. The CDR3 coding sequence is TGCGCCAGCAGTACCTTATTATTCTCCTACAATGAGCAGTTCTTC. Protein: CASSTLLFSYNEQFF. The rearrangement joins TRBV4-3 to TRBJ2-1, with unresolved D. V lost 6 bases to trimming and J lost 0 bases, with 12 bases between them. The CDR3 sequence is 15 residues long. Germline V gene lookup returns CDR1 LGHNA and CDR2 YSLEER.

CDR3 coding DNA: TGTGCCAGCAGCGGGCAAGGGACGGCGACTCAGAACACTGAAGCTTTCTTT. Protein sequence: CASSGQGTATQNTEAFF. The rearrangement uses TRBV7-9 and TRBJ1-1, with TRBD1 as a possible D gene (5 bases). Between the trimmed V and J ends, which lost 5 bases and 1 base, there was a span of 20 bases. This CDR3 spans 17 amino acids. Germline CDR1 and CDR2: SEHNR and FQNEAQ (reference sequence). Using reference TRBV7-9 and TRBJ1-1 for the parts outside the CDR3, the full variable domain is DTGVSQNPRHKITKRGQNVTFRCDPISEHNRLYWYRQTLGQGPEFLTYFQNEAQLEKSRLLSDRFSAERPKGSFSTLEIQRTEQGDSAMYLCASSGQGTATQNTEAFFGQGTRLTVV.

This clonotype came up many times. V is TRBV12-3 or TRBV12-4 and J is TRBJ2-7, with 9 bases that match TRBD2. With V trimmed by 3 bases and J by 2 bases, 2 bases remained unmatched. The CDR3 spans 14 residues. CDR3 nucleotide sequence: TGTGCCAGCAGTTTGACTAGCGGAGCCTACGAGCAGTACTTC. This sequence encodes CASSLTSGAYEQYF.